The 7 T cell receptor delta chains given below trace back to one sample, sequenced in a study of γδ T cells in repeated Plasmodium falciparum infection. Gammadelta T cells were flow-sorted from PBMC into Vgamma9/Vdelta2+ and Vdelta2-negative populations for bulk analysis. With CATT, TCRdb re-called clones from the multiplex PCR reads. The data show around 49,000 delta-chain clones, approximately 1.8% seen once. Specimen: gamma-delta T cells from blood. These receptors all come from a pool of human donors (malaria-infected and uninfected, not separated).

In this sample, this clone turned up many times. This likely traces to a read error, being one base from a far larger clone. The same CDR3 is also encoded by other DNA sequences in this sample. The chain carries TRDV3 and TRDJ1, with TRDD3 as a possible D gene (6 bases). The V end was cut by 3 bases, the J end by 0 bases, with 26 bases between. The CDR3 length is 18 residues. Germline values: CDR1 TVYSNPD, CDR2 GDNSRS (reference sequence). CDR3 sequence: CALNFPTWWGAYTDKLIF. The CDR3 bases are TGTGCCTTGAATTTCCCTACGTGGTGGGGGGCGTACACCGATAAACTCATCTTT.

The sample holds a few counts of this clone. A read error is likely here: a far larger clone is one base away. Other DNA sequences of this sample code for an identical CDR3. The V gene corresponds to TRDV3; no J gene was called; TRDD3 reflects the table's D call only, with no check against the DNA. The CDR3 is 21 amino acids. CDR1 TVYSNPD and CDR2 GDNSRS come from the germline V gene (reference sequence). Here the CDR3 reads CAFPRGLPRNWGIVATDKLIF. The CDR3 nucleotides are TGTGCCTTCCCGCGGGGCCTTCCCCGAAACTGGGGGATAGTAGCGACCGATAAACTAATCTTT.

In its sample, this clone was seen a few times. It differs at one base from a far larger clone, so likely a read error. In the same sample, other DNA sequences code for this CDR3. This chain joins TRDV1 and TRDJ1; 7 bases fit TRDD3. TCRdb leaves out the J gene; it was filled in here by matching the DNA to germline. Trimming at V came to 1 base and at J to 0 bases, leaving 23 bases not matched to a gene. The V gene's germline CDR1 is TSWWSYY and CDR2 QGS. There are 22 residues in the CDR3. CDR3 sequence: CALGEPPSAYWGPYLNTDKLIF. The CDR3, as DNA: TGTGCTCTTGGGGAACCGCCATCTGCGTACTGGGGACCTTATCTGAACACCGATAAACTCATCTTT.

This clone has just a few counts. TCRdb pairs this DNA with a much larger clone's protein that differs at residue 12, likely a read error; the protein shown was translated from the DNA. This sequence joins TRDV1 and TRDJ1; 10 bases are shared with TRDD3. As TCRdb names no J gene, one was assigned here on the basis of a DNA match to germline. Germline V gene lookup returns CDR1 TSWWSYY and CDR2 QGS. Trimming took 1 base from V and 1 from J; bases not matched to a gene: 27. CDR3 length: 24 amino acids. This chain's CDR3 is CALGEPGKLPQMYWGIRGTDKLIF. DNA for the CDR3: TGTGCTCTTGGGGAACCGGGTAAGCTTCCTCAAATGTACTGGGGGATTAGGGGCACCGATAAACTCATCTTT.

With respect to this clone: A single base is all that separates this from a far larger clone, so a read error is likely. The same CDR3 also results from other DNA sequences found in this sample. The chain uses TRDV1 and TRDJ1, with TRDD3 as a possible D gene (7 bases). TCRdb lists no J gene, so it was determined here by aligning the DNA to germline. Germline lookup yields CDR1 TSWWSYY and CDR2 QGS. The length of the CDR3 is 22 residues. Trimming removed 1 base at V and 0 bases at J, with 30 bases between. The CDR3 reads CALGEPPSAYWGPYLNTDKLIF. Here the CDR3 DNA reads TGTGCTCTTGGGGAACCGCCTTCCGCGTACTGGGGACCTTATCTGAACACCGATAAACTCATCTTT.

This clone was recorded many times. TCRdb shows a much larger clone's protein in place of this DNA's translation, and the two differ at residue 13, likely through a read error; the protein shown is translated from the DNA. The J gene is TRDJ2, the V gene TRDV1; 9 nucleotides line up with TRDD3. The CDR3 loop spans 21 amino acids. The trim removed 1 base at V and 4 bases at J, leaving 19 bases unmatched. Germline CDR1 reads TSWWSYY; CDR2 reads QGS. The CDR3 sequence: CALGEPQFFTGGHYRTAQLFF. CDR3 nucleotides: TGTGCTCTTGGGGAACCACAGTTTTTCACTGGGGGACATTATCGGACAGCACAACTCTTCTTT.

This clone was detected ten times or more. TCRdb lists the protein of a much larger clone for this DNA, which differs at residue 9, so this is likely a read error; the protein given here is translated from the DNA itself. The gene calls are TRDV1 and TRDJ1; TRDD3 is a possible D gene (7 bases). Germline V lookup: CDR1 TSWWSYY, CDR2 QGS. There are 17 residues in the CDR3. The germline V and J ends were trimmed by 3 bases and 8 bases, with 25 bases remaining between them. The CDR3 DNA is TGTGCTCTTGGGGACCAACCCTTCCCACGTCTCTGGGGGAAACTCATCTTT. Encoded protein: CALGDQPFPRLWGKLIF.